Listed here is a single T cell receptor (beta chain). There is no known antigen for this receptor. No clone much larger than this one lies a single base away; base qualities are absent. Systemically healthy Caucasian individuals from Russia, approximately 39 in total and aged about 6 to 95 years, were included as donors. About 10 milliliters of peripheral blood were collected from each donor into EDTA-treated Vacutainer tubes. Ficoll-Paque density-gradient centrifugation was used to isolate PBMCs, with at least 7 million per sample. Total RNA was extracted from PBMCs with Trizol reagent, with at least 6 micrograms obtained per sample. Naive CD45RAhigh/CD27high T cell percentages were measured by flow cytometry on a PBMC aliquot from every donor. The junction carries 16 bases between V and J, which are trimmed by 5 bases and 1 base respectively. From the cysteine through the phenylalanine, the CDR3 covers 16 amino acids. The entry retains the CDR3 DNA only, 48 bases that are in frame from base 1. The germline V gene provides CDR1 LGHNA and CDR2 YSLEER.

These data belong to a study of blood T cells in healthy people across ages (dated by TCRdb to about 2015). Turning to the overall study: In model experiments, roughly one uniquely barcoded TCR beta cDNA molecule per two T cells was captured by template switching. Using deep sequencing normalized with unique cDNA molecular identifiers, the study measured how TCR beta repertoire diversity changes with age. Donors were grouped into four age groups: young (average roughly 16 years), middle-aged (roughly 37), aged (about 60) and long-lived (around 82). Using the same blood draw, the study looked at two additional independent replicas of 1 million unique cDNA reads for two donors, one aged 18 to 30 and the other aged 80 or older. Paper-wide results and their limitations: Estimates of total diversity based on one million sequenced T cells were considered lower bounds and underestimates. There was a strong correlation between observed TCR beta diversity and the percentage of naive T cells measured by flow cytometry. Because the CMV infection status of the donors was unknown, age-related changes in expanded clonotypes may potentially have been confounded. As age increased, observed TCR beta diversity per million T cells dropped in a roughly linear way, and a significant reduction was already evident by age around 41. Because profiling used bulk unsorted PBMCs, naive and antigen-experienced compartments could not be compared conclusively. Compared with the aged group, the long-lived group had more naive CD4+ T cells, fewer expanded clones and increased TCR diversity, a pattern suggesting age selection.

To prepare the library, 5' RACE was applied. These reads were obtained on an Illumina HiSeq 2500. The second PCR ran for roughly 7 to 11 cycles and used a J-beta primer mix along with a sample-barcoded 5' primer. A unique molecular identifier was introduced onto each TCR beta cDNA molecule by a template-switch 5' adaptor carrying 12 random nucleotides. Each sample yielded at least 3 million CDR3-containing paired-end reads. All of the RNA was converted into first-strand cDNA using the Mint cDNA synthesis kit, with a TRBC-specific oligonucleotide serving as the primer. Following uracil-DNA glycosylase treatment, a first 18-cycle PCR with universal primers M1SS and BC2_uni_R was performed on all cDNA. For the original study's pipeline: Normalization of each sample was performed by random selection of 1 million high-quality reads, each carrying a distinct molecular identifier. Instead of being binned into consensus sequences, reads with shared molecular identifiers were discarded. MiTCR, run with a Q25 quality threshold and the strictest error-elimination algorithm, handled CDR3 identification, clonotype clustering and error correction. A nonparametric unseen species model using Euler transformation provided a lower-bound estimate of total TCR beta diversity. TCRdb's own reprocessing of the public reads used fastp at Q25 and MiXCR and kept productive beta chains. Entries are consolidated by CDR3 protein sequence, retaining the most common genes and DNA. In this record, the V and J calls reflect TCRdb's handling and not the investigators' own analysis. This sample has 750,000 to 1,000,000 distinct CDR3 sequences in its table, and 25% to 30% of those were observed once. 9.5% to 13% of the sample rests with the top ten.

The sample was also linked to a second study, of T cells of mothers and their children. That second report states: Donors were nine systemically healthy Caucasian individuals: three mothers and their six children. cDNA synthesis consumed the entire amount of extracted RNA, loaded at approximately 1.5 ug RNA in each 15 ul reaction. In the second PCR, sample barcodes and 2-4 random nucleotides were introduced via the M1S primer. More than 8.5 million TCR beta CDR3 reads were obtained from each mother, and about 3 million reads were obtained from each child. Thymic selection shapes the output of TCR recombination in a similar way in related and unrelated pairs, and inherited differences have a minor effect. Normalized repertoire overlap was always slightly but never significantly higher in related than unrelated mother-child pairs. Persistent microchimeric T cell clones were not detected, at a sensitivity of about 100 clones per million clonotypes. Deep NGS was used in the study to compare the TCR beta repertoires of mothers and children and to look for features that separate related mother-child pairs from unrelated individuals. On average, the children were around 11 +/- 4 years old, while the mothers were 40 +/- 4 years old. Libraries were sequenced on Illumina HiSeq 2000 with 100+100 nt paired-end reads after adapter ligation with NEBNext reagents. Mother and child libraries were prepared a month apart and sequenced in separate runs to prevent cross-contamination. For each donor, between roughly 450,000 and 2,100,000 distinct TCR beta clonotypes were identified. Naive TCR beta clonotypes were estimated from low-frequency clonotypes matched to each donor's FACS-determined naive share, without sorting.

This sequence was found in a woman aged 40 to 50 in good health. Sample: blood. The chain is made from TRBV4-3 and TRBJ2-3; TRBD2 is a possible D gene, resting on 7 matching bases. CDR3 loop: CASSSRGALGTDTQYF. The nucleotide sequence is TGCGCCAGCAGCTCACGGGGGGCTCTAGGCACAGATACGCAGTATTTT.